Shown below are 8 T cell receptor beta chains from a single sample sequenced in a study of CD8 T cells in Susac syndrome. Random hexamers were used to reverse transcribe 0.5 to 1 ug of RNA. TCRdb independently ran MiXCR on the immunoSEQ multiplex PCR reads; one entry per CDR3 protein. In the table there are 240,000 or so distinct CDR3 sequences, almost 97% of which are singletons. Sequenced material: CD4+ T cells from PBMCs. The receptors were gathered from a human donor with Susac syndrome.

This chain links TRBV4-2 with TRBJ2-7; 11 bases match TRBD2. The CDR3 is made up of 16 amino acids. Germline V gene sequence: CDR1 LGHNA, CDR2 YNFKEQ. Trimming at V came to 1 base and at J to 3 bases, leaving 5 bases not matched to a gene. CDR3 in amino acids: CASSQAGTSGRYEQYF. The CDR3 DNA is TGTGCCAGCAGCCAAGCCGGGACTAGCGGCCGCTACGAGCAGTACTTC.

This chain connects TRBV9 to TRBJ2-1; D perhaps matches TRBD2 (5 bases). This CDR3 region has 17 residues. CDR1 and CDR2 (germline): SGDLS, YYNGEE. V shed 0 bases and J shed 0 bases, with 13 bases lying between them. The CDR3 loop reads CASSVGQGGRSYNEQFF. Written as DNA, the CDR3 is TGTGCCAGCAGCGTAGGCCAAGGAGGCCGCTCCTACAATGAGCAGTTCTTC.

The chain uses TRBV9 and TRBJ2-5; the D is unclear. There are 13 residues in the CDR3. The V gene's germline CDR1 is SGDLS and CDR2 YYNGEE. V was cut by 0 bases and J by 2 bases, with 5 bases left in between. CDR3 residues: CASSVEQQETQYF. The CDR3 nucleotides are TGTGCCAGCAGCGTAGAACAGCAAGAGACCCAGTACTTC. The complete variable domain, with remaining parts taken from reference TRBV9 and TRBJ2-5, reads DSGVTQTPKHLITATGQRVTLRCSPRSGDLSVYWYQQSLDQGLQFLIQYYNGEERAKGNILERFSAQQFPDLHSELNLSSLELGDSALYFCASSVEQQETQYFGPGTRLLVL.

The CDR3 sequence: CAWSLAGTGIPRRAFF. In nucleotides, the CDR3 is TGTGCCTGGAGTCTGGCCGGGACGGGAATACCACGGAGGGCTTTCTTT. The chain combines TRBV30 with TRBJ1-1, with D perhaps TRBD1 (5 bases). V lost 2 bases and J 11 bases, leaving 27 bases between the germline ends. The CDR3 covers 16 residues. Per germline, CDR1 GTSNPN and CDR2 SVGIG (reference sequence).

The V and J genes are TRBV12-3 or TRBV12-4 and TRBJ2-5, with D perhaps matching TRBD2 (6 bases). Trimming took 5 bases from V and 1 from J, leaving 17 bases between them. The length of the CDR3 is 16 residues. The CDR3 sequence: CASSRTGRTPQETQYF. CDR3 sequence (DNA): TGTGCCAGCAGTAGAACCGGGAGAACGCCCCAAGAGACCCAGTACTTC.

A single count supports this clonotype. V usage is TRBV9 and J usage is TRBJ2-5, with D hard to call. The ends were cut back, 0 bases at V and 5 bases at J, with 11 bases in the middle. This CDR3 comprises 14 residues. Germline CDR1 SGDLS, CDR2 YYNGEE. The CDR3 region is CASSVEPVKETQYF. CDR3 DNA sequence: TGTGCCAGCAGCGTAGAGCCAGTGAAGGAGACCCAGTACTTC.

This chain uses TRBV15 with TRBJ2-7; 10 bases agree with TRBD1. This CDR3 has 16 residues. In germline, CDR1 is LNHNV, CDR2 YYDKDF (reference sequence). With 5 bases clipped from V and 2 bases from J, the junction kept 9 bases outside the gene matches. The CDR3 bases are TGTGCCACCAGCGGAAGGCCGGGACAGGGGACCTACGAGCAGTACTTC. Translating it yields CATSGRPGQGTYEQYF.

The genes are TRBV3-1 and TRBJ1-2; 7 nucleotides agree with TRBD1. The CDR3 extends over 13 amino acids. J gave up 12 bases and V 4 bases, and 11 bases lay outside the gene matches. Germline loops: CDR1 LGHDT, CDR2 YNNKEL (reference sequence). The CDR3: CASSPERQGLNTF. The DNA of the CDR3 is TGTGCCAGCAGCCCTGAGCGACAGGGACTGAACACCTTC.